The rows below give T cell receptor beta chains drawn from one sample of a study of blood T cell repertoires in COVID-19. The assay was immunoSEQ multiplex PCR, and TCRdb's table has in-frame clones only and misses some. This sample carries 350,000 or so clones, about 87% of them seen once, and the ten largest clones take less than 11%. The sequenced sample consisted of peripheral blood. The receptors stem from a woman aged 30 to 39 with COVID-19, enrolled during active disease. The CDR3 runs from the conserved cysteine through the conserved F or W. A D gene is named only where the DNA matches it firmly. For some rows the clone size is stated as once, few or many, or as a class when expanded; others skip it.

>TRBV21-1|-|TRBJ2-3|20|-
CASSKALKGLSGRYTDTQYF
TGTGCCAGCAGCAAAGCGCTCAAGGGGTTGAGCGGGAGGTACACAGATACGCAGTATTTT
>TRBV25-1|TRBD1|TRBJ2-3|15|-
CASSELGQGTDTQYF
TGTGCCAGCAGTGAATTGGGACAGGGCACAGATACGCAGTATTTT
>TRBV5-1|-|TRBJ2-2|15|few
CASSWGTSRTGELFF
TGCGCCAGCAGCTGGGGAACTAGTCGGACCGGGGAGCTGTTTTTT
>TRBV3-1/TRBV3-2|TRBD1|TRBJ1-2|14|-
CASSSLDRMGGYTF
TGTGCCAGCAGCTCTTTGGACAGGATGGGAGGCTACACCTTC
>TRBV27|TRBD2|TRBJ2-1|15|-
CASSSRGLAGNEQFF
TGTGCCAGCAGTTCCCGCGGACTAGCGGGAAATGAGCAGTTCTTC
>TRBV30|-|TRBJ2-6|13|-
CAWRVGGANVLTF
TGTGCCTGGAGGGTCGGGGGGGCCAACGTCCTGACTTTC
>TRBV19|TRBD1|TRBJ2-1|14|-
CASRETGAYNEQFF
TGTGCCAGTAGGGAGACAGGGGCCTACAATGAGCAGTTCTTC
>TRBV5-1|TRBD1|TRBJ1-4|14|-
CASSPGTVNEKLFF
TGCGCCAGCAGCCCCGGGACAGTTAATGAAAAACTGTTTTTT
>TRBV6-5|TRBD2|TRBJ2-3|16|-
CASSYSPREGTDTQYF
TGTGCCAGCAGTTACTCGCCCCGGGAGGGCACAGATACGCAGTATTTT
>TRBV6-4|-|TRBJ1-5|15|-
CASSATEGFNQPQHF
TGTGCCAGCAGCGCTACAGAGGGATTCAATCAGCCCCAGCATTTT
>TRBV6-1|-|TRBJ1-5|13|-
CASSEERREPQHF
TGTGCCAGCAGTGAAGAGAGACGGGAGCCCCAGCATTTT
>TRBV28|TRBD2|TRBJ2-1|16|-
CASSPLAGGDKNEQFF
TGTGCCAGCAGTCCACTAGCGGGAGGTGATAAAAATGAGCAGTTCTTC
>TRBV27|-|TRBJ2-7|13|-
CASSFGKNYEQYF
TGTGCCAGCAGTTTTGGCAAGAACTACGAGCAGTACTTC
>TRBV6-2/TRBV6-3|-|TRBJ1-5|18|-
CASSYSMFGGYSNQPQHF
TGTGCCAGCAGTTACTCGATGTTCGGGGGATATAGCAATCAGCCCCAGCATTTT
>TRBV9|-|TRBJ1-1|12|-
CASSVGAGEAFF
TGTGCCAGCAGCGTAGGGGCAGGAGAAGCTTTCTTT
>TRBV19|TRBD1|TRBJ1-2|16|-
CASSNGDRIYGYGYTF
TGTGCCAGTAGTAACGGGGACAGGATCTATGGCTATGGCTACACCTTC
>TRBV28|-|TRBJ1-1|11|-
CASSLRTLAFF
TGTGCCAGCAGTCTTCGGACATTGGCTTTCTTT
>TRBV27|-|TRBJ2-5|9|-
CAGPRTQYF
TGTGCCGGCCCCAGGACCCAGTACTTC
>TRBV27|TRBD1|TRBJ2-7|14|-
CASSSGQGTYEQYF
TGTGCCAGCAGTTCGGGACAGGGGACCTACGAGCAGTACTTC
>TRBV11-1|TRBD1|TRBJ2-7|13|-
CASSFIDRGEQYF
TGTGCCAGCAGCTTCATAGACAGGGGCGAGCAGTACTTC
>TRBV5-1|TRBD2|TRBJ2-3|16|-
CASRRTSGGPTDTQYF
TGCGCCAGCAGGAGAACGTCGGGAGGACCCACAGATACGCAGTATTTT
>TRBV6-6|-|TRBJ2-3|11|-
CASSTGDTQYF
TGTGCCAGCAGCACAGGCGATACGCAGTATTTT
>TRBV10-1|TRBD1|TRBJ1-1|16|-
CASSEGQGAGNTEAFF
TGCGCCAGCAGTGAGGGCCAGGGGGCTGGGAACACTGAAGCTTTCTTT
>TRBV20-1|-|TRBJ2-3|11|-
CIGQIQDTQYF
TGCATCGGACAGATTCAAGATACGCAGTATTTT
>TRBV5-6|-|TRBJ1-5|14|-
CASSSTGRRRPQHF
TGTGCCAGCAGCTCTACAGGGCGACGGCGACCCCAGCATTTT
>TRBV11-3|-|TRBJ2-3|14|-
CASSTRTQEDTQYF
TGTGCCAGCAGCACCCGGACACAAGAGGATACGCAGTATTTT
>TRBV10-3|TRBD2|TRBJ2-3|13|-
CAITGRNTDTQYF
TGTGCCATCACCGGGAGGAACACAGATACGCAGTATTTT
>TRBV4-1|-|TRBJ1-1|14|-
CASSAPSRNTEAFF
TGCGCCAGCAGCGCCCCGTCGCGTAACACTGAAGCTTTCTTT
>TRBV29-1|TRBD1|TRBJ2-3|14|-
CSVDDRAGTDTQYF
TGCAGCGTCGATGACAGGGCAGGCACAGATACGCAGTATTTT
>TRBV28|-|TRBJ1-5|13|-
CASNINSNQPQHF
TGTGCCAGCAACATAAATAGCAATCAGCCCCAGCATTTT
>TRBV19|-|TRBJ2-4|16|-
CASSFTVGLAKNIQYF
TGTGCCAGTAGTTTCACGGTGGGGCTAGCCAAAAACATTCAGTACTTC
>TRBV5-1|-|TRBJ1-4|14|-
CASSLSQGNEKLFF
TGCGCCAGCAGCTTGTCACAGGGTAATGAAAAACTGTTTTTT
>TRBV2|-|TRBJ2-3|13|-
CASSIRQTGWQYF
TGTGCCAGCAGTATACGACAGACCGGGTGGCAGTATTTT
>TRBV5-1|-|TRBJ2-2|14|-
CASSLLGRDGELFF
TGCGCCAGCAGCTTGTTGGGCCGTGACGGGGAGCTGTTTTTT
>TRBV20-1|-|TRBJ2-1|11|few
CSARDLVVQFF
TGCAGTGCTAGAGATCTAGTAGTGCAGTTCTTC
>TRBV3-1/TRBV3-2|-|TRBJ2-1|13|-
CASSPGLHNEQFF
TGTGCCAGCAGCCCAGGACTCCACAATGAGCAGTTCTTC
>TRBV19|TRBD1|TRBJ2-7|15|-
CASSIRRDRGYEQYF
TGTGCCAGTAGTATTAGGCGGGACAGGGGTTACGAGCAGTACTTC